The 19 T cell receptor beta chains below all came from one sample that was sequenced in a study of T cell repertoires in cytomegalovirus infection. No antigen has been assigned to these receptors. Via MiXCR, TCRdb re-called the reads, giving one row per CDR3 protein. Of about 74,000 distinct CDR3 sequences in the sample, about 26% were seen once. The specimen was CD8+ T cells from cultured PBMCs, collected from culture after CMV antigen stimulation. Every receptor here comes from a human donor in good health (CMV status not recorded). Some clones in this sample may be carry-over from other donors' samples.

This chain joins TRBV12-3 or TRBV12-4 and TRBJ1-1; a possible D gene is TRBD1 (6 bases). This CDR3 region has 14 residues. Trimming took 6 bases from V and 2 from J, leaving 13 bases between them. CDR3 protein: CASREQGFNTEAFF. CDR3 in DNA: TGTGCCAGCAGGGAACAGGGTTTTAACACTGAAGCTTTCTTT.

This clonotype has a handful of counts. This CDR3 is CASSLSEGNEQFF. CDR3 in DNA: TGTGCCAGCAGCTTAAGCGAGGGAAATGAGCAGTTCTTC. The genes are TRBV7-3 and TRBJ2-1, with D possibly TRBD2 on 5 matching bases. Trimming took off 1 base at V and 7 bases at J, with 8 bases between the two ends. From germline, CDR1 is SGHTA and CDR2 FQGTGA. The CDR3 runs 13 residues.

The V call is TRBV4-3, the J call TRBJ2-7; TRBD2 is a possible D gene (7 bases). CDR1 and CDR2 from the germline V gene are LGHNA and YSLEER. V was trimmed by 3 bases and J by 5 bases, leaving 17 bases between them. The CDR3 loop spans 15 amino acids. CDR3 residues: CASSQKGGAPHEQYF. CDR3 coding DNA: TGCGCCAGCAGCCAGAAAGGGGGGGCTCCTCACGAGCAGTACTTC.

CDR3: CASSLGGYQPQHF. CDR3 nucleotides: TGTGCCAGCAGCTTAGGAGGTTACCAGCCCCAGCATTTT. The chain is built from TRBV7-9 and TRBJ1-5; D call uncertain. CDR3 length equals 13 residues. Per germline, CDR1 SEHNR and CDR2 FQNEAQ (reference sequence). The V and J ends lost 1 base and 7 bases respectively, with 8 bases between them. The full variable domain, in which reference TRBV7-9 and TRBJ1-5 provide the parts outside the CDR3, is DTGVSQNPRHKITKRGQNVTFRCDPISEHNRLYWYRQTLGQGPEFLTYFQNEAQLEKSRLLSDRFSAERPKGSFSTLEIQRTEQGDSAMYLCASSLGGYQPQHFGDGTRLSIL.

In its sample, this clonotype was seen a few times. The V and J genes are TRBV7-3 and TRBJ1-5, with D possibly being TRBD1 (5 bases). Trimming removed 2 bases at V and 6 bases at J, with 8 bases between. This CDR3 has 13 amino acids. Germline CDR1 reads SGHTA; CDR2 reads FQGTGA. The CDR3 protein is CASSLDRGQPQHF. CDR3 sequence (DNA): TGTGCCAGCAGCTTAGATAGGGGTCAGCCCCAGCATTTT. Full variable domain (missing parts from reference TRBV7-3 and TRBJ1-5): GAGVSQTPSNKVTEKGKYVELRCDPISGHTALYWYRQSLGQGPEFLIYFQGTGAADDSGLPNDRFFAVRPEGSVSTLKIQRTERGDSAVYLCASSLDRGQPQHFGDGTRLSIL.

The V gene is TRBV3-1, the J gene TRBJ2-2; a weak D match, TRBD2 (6 bases). The CDR3 length is 17 residues. Deletions cut 0 bases from V and 2 bases from J, with 13 bases between. CDR1 is LGHDT and CDR2 is YNNKEL in the germline V gene (reference sequence). The CDR3, as DNA: TGTGCCAGCAGCCAAGAGAGGAGTAGCGGCAACACCGGGGAGCTGTTTTTT. Translating gives CASSQERSSGNTGELFF.

This clonotype was observed at least ten times. The chain links TRBV7-9 to TRBJ2-7, with D tentatively TRBD2 (6 bases). The ends were cut back, 5 bases at V and 2 bases at J, with 19 bases in the middle. Germline V CDR1 and CDR2: SEHNR, FQNEAQ (reference sequence). The CDR3 is 16 residues long. CDR3 residues: CASSPTGAGITYEQYF. Written as DNA, the CDR3 is TGTGCCAGCAGCCCAACAGGCGCGGGGATAACCTACGAGCAGTACTTC.

The rearrangement links TRBV12-3 or TRBV12-4 to TRBJ2-7, with 11 bases identical to TRBD2. J lost 4 bases, V lost 4 bases, and 3 bases had no gene match. The CDR3 is 14 amino acids. The CDR3 DNA follows: TGTGCCAGCAGTTCCCTAGCGGGGGGATACGAGCAGTACTTC. Its protein is CASSSLAGGYEQYF.

This clonotype came up a few times. The rearrangement joins TRBV6-6 to TRBJ2-1, with 11 positions matching TRBD2. This CDR3 contains 15 residues. Germline V gene lookup returns CDR1 MNHNY and CDR2 SVGAGI (reference sequence). Germline trimming cut 8 bases from V and 8 bases from J; bases unmatched to any gene: 11. The CDR3 protein is CASFDRSGGAHEQFF. The CDR3 bases are TGTGCCAGCTTTGACCGTAGCGGGGGGGCCCATGAGCAGTTCTTC.

The genes are TRBV24-1 and TRBJ2-6; the match to TRBD1 covers 8 bases. The germline CDR1 and CDR2 sequences are KGHDR and SFDVKD. The CDR3 totals 19 residues. J lost 4 bases, V lost 3 bases, and 13 bases had no gene match. The CDR3 loop is CATSDGPRTGREGANVLTF. DNA of the CDR3: TGTGCCACCAGTGATGGCCCCCGGACAGGGCGGGAAGGGGCCAACGTCCTGACTTTC.

This clonotype has ten or more counts. V usage is TRBV18 and J usage is TRBJ1-2; 7 bases agree with TRBD1. Looked up from germline, CDR1 is KGHSH and CDR2 is LQKENI. The V and J ends lost 4 bases and 3 bases, in that order; junction bases with no gene match: 8. The CDR3 contains 15 residues. CDR3 sequence: CASSLPSQGDYGYTF. The CDR3 region has the DNA TGTGCCAGCTCACTACCCTCCCAGGGGGACTATGGCTACACCTTC.

This clonotype showed up many times. The V call is TRBV7-2, the J call TRBJ2-2; no clear D. The germline V gene has CDR1 SGHTA and CDR2 FQGNSA. Trimming stripped 0 bases from V and 4 bases from J, with 3 bases between. There are 13 residues in the CDR3. The CDR3 nucleotides are TGTGCCAGCAGCTTAGCGGGCACCGGGGAGCTGTTTTTT. Amino acid sequence: CASSLAGTGELFF. The whole variable domain, remainder taken from reference TRBV7-2 and TRBJ2-2, is GAGVSQSPSNKVTEKGKDVELRCDPISGHTALYWYRQSLGQGLEFLIYFQGNSAPDKSGLPSDRFSAERTGGSVSTLTIQRTQQEDSAVYLCASSLAGTGELFFGEGSRLTVL.

This clonotype was detected only a few times. The CDR3 nucleotides read TGTGCCACCAGCAGCTGGACAGGGGAAAATCAGCCCCAGCATTTT. The encoded protein is CATSSWTGENQPQHF. The chain carries TRBV15 and TRBJ1-5; 9 bases agree with TRBD1. Trimming at V came to 3 bases and at J to 4 bases, leaving 4 bases not matched to a gene. The germline gives CDR1 LNHNV, CDR2 YYDKDF (reference sequence). There are 15 residues in the CDR3.

The chain recombines TRBV4-3 with TRBJ2-7; D is undetermined. Trimming took off 0 bases at V and 3 bases at J, with 12 bases between the two ends. The CDR3 is 15 residues long. Germline-derived CDR1 and CDR2 are LGHNA and YSLEER. DNA for the CDR3: TGCGCCAGCAGCCAAGATTGGGAAGGGAACTACGAGCAGTACTTC. Protein sequence: CASSQDWEGNYEQYF.

This sequence joins TRBV6-2 or TRBV6-3 and TRBJ2-2, with 8 nucleotides matching TRBD2. V shed 6 bases and J 2 bases; nucleotides not matched to a gene: 8. The CDR3 is 16 residues long. The germline V gene encodes CDR1 MNHEY and CDR2 SVGEGT. The CDR3 region has the DNA TGTGCCAGCAGGGGAGCGGGGGCTACCAACACCGGGGAGCTGTTTTTT. Amino acids: CASRGAGATNTGELFF.

V and J are TRBV28 and TRBJ1-1; D remains ambiguous. The CDR3 length is 16 residues. The V gene lost 1 base and the J gene lost 1 base, with 13 bases spanning the gap. Germline-derived CDR1 and CDR2 are MDHEN and SYDVKM. CDR3 DNA: TGTGCCAGCAGTTTATTCGTTGCCGGATCGAACACTGAAGCTTTCTTT. Its translation: CASSLFVAGSNTEAFF. The full variable domain, in which reference TRBV28 and TRBJ1-1 provide the parts outside the CDR3, is DVKVTQSSRYLVKRTGEKVFLECVQDMDHENMFWYRQDPGLGLRLIYFSYDVKMKEKGDIPEGYSVSREKKERFSLILESASTNQTSMYLCASSLFVAGSNTEAFFGQGTRLTVV.

The chain is built from TRBV15 and TRBJ2-5, with TRBD2 matching 14 bases. The CDR3 covers 16 residues. Germline lookup yields CDR1 LNHNV and CDR2 YYDKDF (reference sequence). V shed 5 bases, J shed 7 bases, and the junction held 9 bases outside the gene matches. CDR3 region: CATSGGLAGESGTQYF. CDR3 DNA: TGTGCCACCAGCGGGGGACTAGCGGGAGAATCAGGGACCCAGTACTTC. The variable domain in full, completed from reference TRBV15 and TRBJ2-5, reads DAMVIQNPRYQVTQFGKPVTLSCSQTLNHNVMYWYQQKSSQAPKLLFHYYDKDFNNEADTPDNFQSRRPNTSFCFLDIRSPGLGDTAMYLCATSGGLAGESGTQYFGPGTRLLVL.

The chain recombines TRBV24-1 with TRBJ2-1, with D possibly matching TRBD1 (5 bases). CDR1 KGHDR and CDR2 SFDVKD come from the germline V gene. The CDR3 is made up of 16 amino acids. V was trimmed by 1 base and J by 0 bases, leaving 9 bases between them. The CDR3 DNA sequence: TGTGCCACCAGTGATTTAAGGGGAAGCTCCTACAATGAGCAGTTCTTC. Protein product: CATSDLRGSSYNEQFF.

This chain connects TRBV7-3 to TRBJ1-4, with unresolved D. From germline, CDR1 is SGHTA and CDR2 FQGTGA. V was shortened by 2 bases and J by 12 bases, with 4 bases between the two germline ends. CDR3 size: 10 residues. The CDR3 spells CASSLEELFF. The CDR3 coding sequence is TGTGCCAGCAGCTTAGAGGAACTGTTTTTT.